This paragraph covers one T cell receptor beta chain sequence. Antigen: not known. This table comes from immunoSEQ multiplex PCR, and its TCRdb copy is limited to in-frame clones, with some not included. The sample shows under 85,000 clones, around 83% of them seen only once. The data derive from a study of a mutant IDH1 vaccine in newly diagnosed glioma. On the study more broadly: Vaccination started 4-6 weeks after radiotherapy alone, or with temozolomide cycles. Treated individuals were around 60% male and roughly 40% female, averaging about 40 years of age. Patients were pretreated with radiotherapy, temozolomide, or both, mostly both.

Germline V gene sequence: CDR1 SGHRS, CDR2 YFSETQ. The V gene end was trimmed by 0 bases and the J gene end by 4 bases; junction bases not matched to a gene: 3. CDR3 length: 16 residues. Described time point: week 23, last vaccination. Every single dose of the vaccine, 300 ug of mutant IDH1 20-mer peptide, came with topical imiquimod. Each tumor in the donors was a new WHO grade 3 or 4 astrocytoma, IDH1-mutant and ATRX-lost. V usage is TRBV5-1 and J usage is TRBJ2-3; 12 bases are a match to TRBD2. Here the sequenced sample was PBMCs, taken from a glioma patient whose treatment included an IDH1 peptide vaccine. The source of this sequence is a woman in her 50s with glioma. The CDR3 protein is CASSLGTSGEADTQYF. The CDR3 nucleotides read TGCGCCAGCAGCTTGGGGACTAGCGGGGAGGCAGATACGCAGTATTTT.